The present entry profiles one T cell receptor beta chain with its context. This record comes from a study of cytomegalovirus exposure and HLA in healthy donors. Trimming cost V 5 bases and J 2 bases, with 12 bases left between them. CDR1 is MNHEY, CDR2 SVGAGI, per germline. The CDR3 has 14 amino acids. A multiplex PCR was run with 60 Vbeta primers and 13 Jbeta primers. Sequencing used immunoSEQ multiplex PCR; TCRdb keeps in-frame clones, though not all of them. The repertoire holds around 20,000 clones, with about four fifths as singletons. This rearrangement joins TRBV6-5 to TRBJ1-2; possibly TRBD1 for D (6 bases). This receptor was obtained from a human donor in good health. Sequences were obtained from PBMCs. This CDR3 is CASSESGDNYGYTF. In DNA form, the CDR3 reads TGTGCCAGCAGTGAATCAGGGGACAACTATGGCTACACCTTC.